This TCR beta chain came from a study of T cell responses to AZD1222 COVID-19 vaccine. Trimming stripped 3 bases from V and 2 bases from J, with 11 bases between. Germline CDR1 is SGHTA and CDR2 is FQGNSA. This CDR3 region has 15 residues. General study results and limits: Increased Spike-specific TCR breadth and depth were observed after two AZD1222 doses. Researchers took repertoire samples only after the peak T cell response had come. Females outnumbered males among donors, who were mostly white British; clonal diversity was possibly underestimated.

Sequenced by immunoSEQ multiplex PCR; TCRdb stores in-frame clones only, minus some. The profile covers 120,000 to 150,000 clones, with 91% appearing a single time and approximately 8% taken by the ten largest. Turning to this clone: The antigen remains undetermined.

Here the sequenced sample was peripheral blood, taken 28 days after the second dose of the MenACWY control vaccine. The sequence came from an adult who received the MenACWY meningococcal vaccine as a control. The V call is TRBV7-2, the J call TRBJ1-5, with D possibly being TRBD1 (6 bases). The CDR3 protein is CASSLDRGRNQPQHF. The CDR3 DNA sequence: TGTGCCAGCAGCTTGGACCGGGGGCGCAATCAGCCCCAGCATTTT.